This is a list of T cell receptor beta chains from one sample in a study of T cell repertoires in cytomegalovirus infection. TCRdb re-called the reads through MiXCR, storing one row per CDR3 protein. The sample has 650,000 to 900,000 distinct CDR3 sequences, less than 35% seen once; the top ten hold approximately 13%. These receptors' targets are unknown. Sequenced here: cultured CD8+ T cells from PBMCs, sampled from culture after CMV antigen stimulation. Source of these receptors: a human donor in good health (CMV status not recorded). Some clones in this sample may be carry-over from other donors' samples. CDR3s include the opening cysteine and the closing phenylalanine or tryptophan. Fields, in order: J gene, V gene, D gene, clone size, CDR3 protein, CDR3 DNA. The D gene is left open where the match is weak. Size is omitted from some rows. Given values are once, few, many or a class for expanded clones.

TRBJ2-7	TRBV7-6	NA	few	CASSSGRTASSYEQYF	TGTGCCAGCAGCTCTGGGAGGACAGCTAGCTCCTACGAGCAGTACTTC
TRBJ1-5	TRBV5-5	NA	many	CASSEAGNSNQPQHF	TGTGCCAGCAGCGAGGCGGGCAATAGCAATCAGCCCCAGCATTTT
TRBJ2-2	TRBV19	TRBD2	NA	CASSKPGLAGSIGELFF	TGTGCCAGTAGTAAACCGGGACTAGCGGGATCCATCGGGGAGCTGTTTTTT
TRBJ1-6	TRBV6-5	TRBD1	NA	CASSYSTRGPESYNSPLHF	TGTGCCAGCAGTTACTCGACCAGGGGGCCAGAGTCCTATAATTCACCCCTCCACTTT
TRBJ1-4	TRBV27	TRBD1	many	CASRDRGYEKLFF	TGTGCCAGCCGGGACAGGGGGTATGAAAAACTGTTTTTT
TRBJ1-1	TRBV6-2/TRBV6-3	NA	NA	CANSPDTPRTEAFF	TGTGCCAACAGTCCCGACACCCCGAGGACTGAAGCTTTCTTT
TRBJ2-3	TRBV12-3/TRBV12-4	NA	few	CASSLPWDTQYF	TGTGCCAGCAGTTTACCATGGGATACGCAGTATTTT
TRBJ1-2	TRBV19	TRBD1	few	CASRATLGDPTGDYGYTF	TGTGCCAGTAGAGCCACTTTGGGAGACCCGACAGGGGACTATGGCTACACCTTC
TRBJ2-2	TRBV7-3	NA	NA	CASRPGQYTGELFF	TGTGCCAGCAGACCGGGGCAATACACCGGGGAGCTGTTTTTT
TRBJ2-5	TRBV4-1	TRBD2	NA	CASSPLAGTGETQYF	TGTGCCAGCAGCCCTCTAGCGGGGACGGGGGAGACCCAGTACTTC
TRBJ2-1	TRBV4-1	NA	few	CASSQESRDEQFF	TGCGCCAGCAGCCAAGAATCAAGGGATGAGCAGTTCTTC
TRBJ2-7	TRBV6-2/TRBV6-3	NA	few	CASKVSYEQYF	TGTGCCAGCAAAGTAAGCTACGAGCAGTACTTC
TRBJ1-1	TRBV11-1	NA	few	CASSLAEQGNTEAFF	TGTGCCAGCAGCTTAGCTGAGCAGGGGAACACTGAAGCTTTCTTT
TRBJ1-3	TRBV18	NA	many	CASSPPVDTIYF	TGTGCCAGCTCACCACCAGTTGACACCATATATTTT
TRBJ1-1	TRBV2	TRBD1	NA	CASRAPGQGAMNTEAFF	TGTGCCAGCAGGGCACCGGGACAGGGGGCCATGAACACTGAAGCTTTCTTT